The clone carrying this T cell receptor beta chain showed up just once. The entry originates in a study of blood T cell repertoires in COVID-19. Across the study: Sites across the United States, Italy and Spain contributed samples from acute and convalescent COVID-19.

Germline lookup yields CDR1 SGHTA and CDR2 FQGNSA. The germline V and J ends were trimmed by 1 base and 1 base, with 7 bases remaining between them. The length of the CDR3 is 14 residues. Enrollment of patients from Seattle took place during active infection, with longitudinal follow-up. Authors' analysis steps: Reference gene primers were amplified, and this amplification served to estimate nucleated cell counts. Assay used: immunoSEQ multiplex PCR; TCRdb lists only in-frame clones, some missing. V and J calls and clone size are as listed in that table; D and trimming were resolved from the DNA. The profile covers 200,000 to 250,000 clones, with roughly 79% appearing a single time and 7.5% to 8% taken by the ten largest.

Sequenced material: peripheral blood. This TCR came from a woman older than 75 with COVID-19, enrolled during active disease. This chain joins TRBV7-2 and TRBJ1-1; D unresolved. Written as DNA, the CDR3 is TGTGCCAGCAGCTTAGGGCCTAGGAACACTGAAGCTTTCTTT. It yields the protein CASSLGPRNTEAFF.